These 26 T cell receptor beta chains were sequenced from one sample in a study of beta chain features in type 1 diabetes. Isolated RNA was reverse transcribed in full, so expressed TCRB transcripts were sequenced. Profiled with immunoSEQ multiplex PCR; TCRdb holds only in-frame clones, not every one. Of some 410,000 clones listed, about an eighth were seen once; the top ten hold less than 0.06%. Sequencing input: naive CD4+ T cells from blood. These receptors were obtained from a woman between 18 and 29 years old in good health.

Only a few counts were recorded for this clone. The CDR3 nucleotides are TGCAGCGTGGCAACCAACACCGGGGAGCTGTTTTTT. This gives the protein CSVATNTGELFF. The chain has TRBV29-1 and TRBJ2-2, with no clear D. Germline values: CDR1 SQVTM, CDR2 ANQGSEA. Between the trimmed V and J ends, which lost 6 bases and 2 bases, there was a span of 7 bases. This CDR3 comprises 12 residues.

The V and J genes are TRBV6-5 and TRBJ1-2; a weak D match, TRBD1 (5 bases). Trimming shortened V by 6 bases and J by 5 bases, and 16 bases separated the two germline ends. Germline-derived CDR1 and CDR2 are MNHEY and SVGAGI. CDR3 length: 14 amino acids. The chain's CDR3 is CASRRDWEAYGYTF. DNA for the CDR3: TGTGCCAGCAGGAGGGACTGGGAAGCTTATGGCTACACCTTC.

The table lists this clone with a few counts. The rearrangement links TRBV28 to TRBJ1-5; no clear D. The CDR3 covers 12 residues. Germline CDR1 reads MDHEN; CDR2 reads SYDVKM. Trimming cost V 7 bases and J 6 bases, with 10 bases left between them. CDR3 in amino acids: CASNTGSQPQHF. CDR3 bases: TGTGCCAGCAACACGGGCAGTCAGCCCCAGCATTTT.

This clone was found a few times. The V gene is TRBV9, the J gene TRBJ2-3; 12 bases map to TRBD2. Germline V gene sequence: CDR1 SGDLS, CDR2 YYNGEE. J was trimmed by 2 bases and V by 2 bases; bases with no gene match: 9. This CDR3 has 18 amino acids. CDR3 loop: CASSVLSGLAGNTDTQYF. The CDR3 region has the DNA TGTGCCAGCAGCGTTCTCTCCGGACTAGCGGGGAACACAGATACGCAGTATTTT. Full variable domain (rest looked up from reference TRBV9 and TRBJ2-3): DSGVTQTPKHLITATGQRVTLRCSPRSGDLSVYWYQQSLDQGLQFLIQYYNGEERAKGNILERFSAQQFPDLHSELNLSSLELGDSALYFCASSVLSGLAGNTDTQYFGPGTRLTVL.

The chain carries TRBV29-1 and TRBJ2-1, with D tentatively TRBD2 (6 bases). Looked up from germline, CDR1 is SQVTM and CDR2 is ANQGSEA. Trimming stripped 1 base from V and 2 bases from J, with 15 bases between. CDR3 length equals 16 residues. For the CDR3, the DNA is TGCAGCGTTGAAGGGCACGACGGGGGAACCTACAATGAGCAGTTCTTC. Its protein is CSVEGHDGGTYNEQFF.

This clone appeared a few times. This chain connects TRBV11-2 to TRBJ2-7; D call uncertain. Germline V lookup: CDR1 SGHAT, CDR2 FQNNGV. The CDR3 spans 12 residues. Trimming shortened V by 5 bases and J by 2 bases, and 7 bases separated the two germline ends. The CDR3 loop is CASSPTAYEQYF. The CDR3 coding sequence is TGTGCCAGCAGCCCTACGGCCTACGAGCAGTACTTC. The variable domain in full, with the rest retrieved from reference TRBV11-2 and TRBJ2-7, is EAGVAQSPRYKIIEKRQSVAFWCNPISGHATLYWYQQILGQGPKLLIQFQNNGVVDDSQLPKDRFSAERLKGVDSTLKIQPAKLEDSAVYLCASSPTAYEQYFGPGTRLTVT.

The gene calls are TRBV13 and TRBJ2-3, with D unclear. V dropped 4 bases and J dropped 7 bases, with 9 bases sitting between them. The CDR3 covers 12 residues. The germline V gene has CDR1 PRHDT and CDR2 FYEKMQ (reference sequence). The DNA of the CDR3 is TGTGCCAGCAGCTCGAGAACCTATACGCAGTATTTT. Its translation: CASSSRTYTQYF.

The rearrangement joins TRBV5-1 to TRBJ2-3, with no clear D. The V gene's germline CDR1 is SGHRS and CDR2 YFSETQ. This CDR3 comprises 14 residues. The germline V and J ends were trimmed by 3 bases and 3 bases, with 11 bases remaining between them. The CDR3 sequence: CASSSPLTTDTQYF. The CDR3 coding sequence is TGCGCCAGCAGCTCCCCATTGACGACAGATACGCAGTATTTT. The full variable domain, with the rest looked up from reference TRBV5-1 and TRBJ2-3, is KAGVTQTPRYLIKTRGQQVTLSCSPISGHRSVSWYQQTPGQGLQFLFEYFSETQRNKGNFPGRFSGRQFSNSRSEMNVSTLELGDSALYLCASSSPLTTDTQYFGPGTRLTVL.

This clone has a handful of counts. CDR3 coding DNA: TGCGCCAGCACCCGCAAACTAGCGGGGATCGAGCAGTACGTC. Amino acids: CASTRKLAGIEQYV. V gene TRBV23-1 combines with J gene TRBJ2-7, with 10 nucleotides matching TRBD2. TRBV23-1 carries the ORF label, with uncertain function. The CDR3 sequence is 14 residues long. V dropped 7 bases and J dropped 6; count of bases not matched to a gene: 9.

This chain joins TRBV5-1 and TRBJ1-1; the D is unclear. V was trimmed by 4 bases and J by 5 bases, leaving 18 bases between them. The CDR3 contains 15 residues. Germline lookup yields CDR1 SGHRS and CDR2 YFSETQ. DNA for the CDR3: TGCGCCAGCAGCGCCGACCCCACGGTAAAGACTGAAGCTTTCTTT. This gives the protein CASSADPTVKTEAFF.

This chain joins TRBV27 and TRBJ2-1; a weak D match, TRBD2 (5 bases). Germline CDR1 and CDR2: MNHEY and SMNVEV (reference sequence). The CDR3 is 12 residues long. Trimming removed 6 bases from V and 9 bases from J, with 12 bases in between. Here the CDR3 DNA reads TGTGCCAGCAGGATCCCGGGGTCTGAGCAGTTCTTC. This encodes CASRIPGSEQFF.

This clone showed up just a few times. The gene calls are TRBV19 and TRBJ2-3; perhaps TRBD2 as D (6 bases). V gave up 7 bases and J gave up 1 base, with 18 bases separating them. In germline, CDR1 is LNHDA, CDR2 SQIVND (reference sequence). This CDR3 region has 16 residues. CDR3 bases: TGTGCCAGTACCCATGGGATAGCGGCAGGCACAGATACGCAGTATTTT. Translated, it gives CASTHGIAAGTDTQYF. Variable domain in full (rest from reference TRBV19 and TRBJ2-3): DGGITQSPKYLFRKEGQNVTLSCEQNLNHDAMYWYRQDPGQGLRLIYYSQIVNDFQKGDIAEGYSVSREKKESFPLTVTSAQKNPTAFYLCASTHGIAAGTDTQYFGPGTRLTVL.

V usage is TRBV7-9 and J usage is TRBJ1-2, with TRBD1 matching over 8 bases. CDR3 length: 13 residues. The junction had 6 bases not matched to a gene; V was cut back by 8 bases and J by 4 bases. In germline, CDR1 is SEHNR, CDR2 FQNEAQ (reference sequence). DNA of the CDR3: TGTGCCAGCGGGTTTGACAGGGGCTATGGCTACACCTTC. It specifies CASGFDRGYGYTF.

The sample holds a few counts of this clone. The CDR3 DNA is TGTGCCACCCAGCAGCGGGAGGCCACTGAAGCTTTCTTT. Translated, it gives CATQQREATEAFF. This chain links TRBV10-3 with TRBJ1-1; no reliable D call. Germline-derived CDR1 and CDR2 are ENHRY and SYGVKD. Trimming took off 10 bases at V and 4 bases at J, with 16 bases between the two ends. The CDR3 has 13 residues.

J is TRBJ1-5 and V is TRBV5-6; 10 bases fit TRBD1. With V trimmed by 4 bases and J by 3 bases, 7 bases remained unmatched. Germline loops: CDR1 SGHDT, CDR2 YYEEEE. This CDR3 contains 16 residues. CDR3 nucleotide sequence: TGTGCCAGCAGCCCTTGGACAGGGGGTCTCAATCAGCCCCAGCATTTT. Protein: CASSPWTGGLNQPQHF.

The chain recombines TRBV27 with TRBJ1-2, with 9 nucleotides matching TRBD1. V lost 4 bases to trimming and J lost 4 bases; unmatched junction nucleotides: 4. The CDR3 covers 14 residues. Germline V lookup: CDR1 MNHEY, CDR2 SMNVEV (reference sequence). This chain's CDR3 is CASSSLGQGYGYTF. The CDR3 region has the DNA TGTGCCAGCAGTTCGTTGGGACAGGGCTATGGCTACACCTTC.

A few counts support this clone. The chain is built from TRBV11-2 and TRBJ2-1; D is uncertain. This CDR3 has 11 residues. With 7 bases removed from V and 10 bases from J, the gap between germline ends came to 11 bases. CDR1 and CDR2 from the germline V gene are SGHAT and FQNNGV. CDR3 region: CASTAGTEQFF. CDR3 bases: TGTGCCAGCACCGCTGGAACAGAGCAGTTCTTC.

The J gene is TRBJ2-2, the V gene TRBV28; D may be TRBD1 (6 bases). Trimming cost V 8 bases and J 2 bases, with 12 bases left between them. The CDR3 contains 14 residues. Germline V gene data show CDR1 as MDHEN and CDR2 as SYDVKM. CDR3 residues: CASLDRPNTGELFF. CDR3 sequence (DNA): TGTGCCAGCCTGGACAGACCTAACACCGGGGAGCTGTTTTTT. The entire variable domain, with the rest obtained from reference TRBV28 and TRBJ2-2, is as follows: DVKVTQSSRYLVKRTGEKVFLECVQDMDHENMFWYRQDPGLGLRLIYFSYDVKMKEKGDIPEGYSVSREKKERFSLILESASTNQTSMYLCASLDRPNTGELFFGEGSRLTVL.

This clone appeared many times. CDR3 residues: CASRELAGLNNEQFF. CDR3 nucleotide sequence: TGTGCCAGCAGAGAGCTAGCGGGGCTCAACAATGAGCAGTTCTTC. This chain connects TRBV28 to TRBJ2-1; 9 nucleotides align to TRBD2. This CDR3 region has 15 residues. CDR1 and CDR2 from the germline V gene are MDHEN and SYDVKM. The J segment lost 5 bases and the V segment lost 6 bases, leaving 8 bases of the junction unmatched.

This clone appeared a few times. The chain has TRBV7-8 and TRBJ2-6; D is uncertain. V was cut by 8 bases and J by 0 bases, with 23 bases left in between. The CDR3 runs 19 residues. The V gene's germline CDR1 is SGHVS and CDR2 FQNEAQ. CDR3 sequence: CASGPLIGTLSSGANVLTF. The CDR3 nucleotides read TGTGCCAGCGGTCCGCTTATAGGCACTCTGAGCTCTGGGGCCAACGTCCTGACTTTC.

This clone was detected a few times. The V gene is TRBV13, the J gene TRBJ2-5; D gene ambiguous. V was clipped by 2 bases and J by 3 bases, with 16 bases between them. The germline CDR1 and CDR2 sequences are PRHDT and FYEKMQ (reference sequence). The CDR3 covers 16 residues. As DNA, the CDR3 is TGTGCCAGCAGCTTATTAAGTTTCCGAGGAAAAGAGACCCAGTACTTC. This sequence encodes CASSLLSFRGKETQYF.

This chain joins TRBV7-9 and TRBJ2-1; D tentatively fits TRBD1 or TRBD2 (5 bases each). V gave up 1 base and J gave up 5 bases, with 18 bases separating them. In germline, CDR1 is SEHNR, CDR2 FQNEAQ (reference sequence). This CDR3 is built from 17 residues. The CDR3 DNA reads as TGTGCCAGCAGCTTAGTTAATTACCGGGACCGGGACAATGAGCAGTTCTTC. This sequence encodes CASSLVNYRDRDNEQFF.

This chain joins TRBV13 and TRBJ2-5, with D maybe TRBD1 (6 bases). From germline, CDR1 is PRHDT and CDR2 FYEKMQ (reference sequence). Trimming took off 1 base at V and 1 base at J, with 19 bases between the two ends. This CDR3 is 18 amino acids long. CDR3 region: CASSLVGATGGAQETQYF. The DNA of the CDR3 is TGTGCCAGCAGCTTAGTCGGGGCGACAGGAGGCGCCCAAGAGACCCAGTACTTC.

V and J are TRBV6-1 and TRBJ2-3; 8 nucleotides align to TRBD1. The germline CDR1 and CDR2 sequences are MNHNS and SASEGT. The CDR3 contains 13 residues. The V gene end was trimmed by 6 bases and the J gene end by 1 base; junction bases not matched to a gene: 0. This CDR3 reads CASRDRGTDTQYF. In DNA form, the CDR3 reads TGTGCCAGCAGGGACAGGGGCACAGATACGCAGTATTTT.

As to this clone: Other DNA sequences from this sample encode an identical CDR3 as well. CDR3 in amino acids: CSGGGNYGYTF. The CDR3 DNA reads TGCAGCGGCGGGGGGAACTATGGCTACACCTTC. The V and J genes are TRBV29-1 and TRBJ1-2, with a weak D call TRBD1 (5 bases). Germline V gene sequence: CDR1 SQVTM, CDR2 ANQGSEA. The CDR3 is 11 amino acids. V was pared by 7 bases and J by 2 bases, with 8 bases between.

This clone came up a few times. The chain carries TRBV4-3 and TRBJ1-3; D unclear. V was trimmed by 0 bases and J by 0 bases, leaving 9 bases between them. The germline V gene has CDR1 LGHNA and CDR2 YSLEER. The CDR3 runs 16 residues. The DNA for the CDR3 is TGCGCCAGCAGCCAAGAGGTGTCTTCCTCTGGAAACACCATATATTTT. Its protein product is CASSQEVSSSGNTIYF.